These 13 T cell receptor beta chains were all obtained from the same sample, sequenced in a study of human T cells and chemical hapten exposure. Each CDR3 protein is one row after TCRdb ran MiXCR on the RACE reads. The data show around 120,000 distinct CDR3 sequences, 12% seen once. Time point defined: patch test 1, 2 weeks after DPC sensitization. The sample's treatment: therapeutic diphenylcyclopropenone sensitization with weekly scalp DPC. The sequenced sample was whole blood, obtained in connection with sensitization to the hapten diphenylcyclopropenone (DPC). The receptor source for this set is a woman aged 45-65 years with alopecia areata. Some clones in this sample may be carry-over from other donors' samples.

This clonotype was detected a few times. V gene TRBV7-2 combines with J gene TRBJ2-1; possibly TRBD2 for D (6 bases). Trimming took 0 bases from V and 10 from J, leaving 16 bases between them. The CDR3 covers 15 residues. Per germline, CDR1 SGHTA and CDR2 FQGNSA. The CDR3 region is CASSLASGPVGEQFF. Here the CDR3 DNA reads TGTGCCAGCAGCTTAGCTAGCGGTCCCGTCGGGGAGCAGTTCTTC.

The rearrangement joins TRBV28 to TRBJ1-6; D unclear. CDR1 is MDHEN, CDR2 SYDVKM, per germline. This CDR3 is 15 amino acids long. V was cut by 3 bases and J by 7 bases, with 13 bases left in between. CDR3 sequence: CASSFFRGANSPLHF. In nucleotides, the CDR3 is TGTGCCAGCAGTTTCTTTCGGGGAGCAAATTCACCCCTCCACTTT.

This clonotype has a count of ten or more. The V gene is TRBV2, the J gene TRBJ1-2, with D unclear. In germline, CDR1 is SNHLY, CDR2 FYNNEI. V dropped 4 bases and J dropped 6 bases, with 12 bases sitting between them. The CDR3 is 13 residues long. The CDR3 spells CASSVKGFDGYTF. In DNA form, the CDR3 reads TGTGCCAGCAGTGTAAAGGGTTTTGATGGCTACACCTTC.

The chain carries TRBV28 and TRBJ2-5; 7 bases line up with TRBD2. Germline assignment: CDR1 MDHEN and CDR2 SYDVKM. The CDR3 spans 14 residues. Unmatched junction bases numbered 1, after V lost 2 bases and J lost 1 base. CDR3 DNA: TGTGCCAGCAGTTTAGGGGGGGTCCAAGAGACCCAGTACTTC. It codes for CASSLGGVQETQYF. Using reference TRBV28 and TRBJ2-5 for the parts outside the CDR3, the full variable domain is DVKVTQSSRYLVKRTGEKVFLECVQDMDHENMFWYRQDPGLGLRLIYFSYDVKMKEKGDIPEGYSVSREKKERFSLILESASTNQTSMYLCASSLGGVQETQYFGPGTRLLVL.

This clonotype was counted at least ten times. The chain is built from TRBV6-5 and TRBJ1-5; D perhaps matches TRBD1 (6 bases). Germline CDR1 reads MNHEY; CDR2 reads SVGAGI. The length of the CDR3 is 15 residues. Trimming removed 5 bases from V and 4 bases from J, with 15 bases in between. For the CDR3, the DNA is TGTGCCAGCAGTCTTATACAGGGAGCGAATCAGCCCCAGCATTTT. As protein: CASSLIQGANQPQHF.

This clonotype was detected ten times or more. This chain links TRBV6-2 or TRBV6-3 with TRBJ1-1; no reliable D call. Trimming pared 0 bases from V and 4 bases from J, leaving 12 bases between. CDR1 MNHEY and CDR2 SVGEGT come from the germline V gene. The CDR3 length is 15 residues. The CDR3 DNA follows: TGTGCCAGCAGTTACTCGGGGAGGGTTGGCACTGAAGCTTTCTTT. As protein: CASSYSGRVGTEAFF.

This clonotype was counted between two and nine times. The V and J genes are TRBV28 and TRBJ2-1, with a weak D call TRBD2 (6 bases). The CDR3 has 14 amino acids. The germline V gene encodes CDR1 MDHEN and CDR2 SYDVKM. Trimming removed 3 bases at V and 9 bases at J, with 15 bases between. The CDR3 nucleotides are TGTGCCAGCAGTTTCTGGCGGGAACTCAGTGAGCAGTTCTTC. This sequence encodes CASSFWRELSEQFF.

The chain carries TRBV28 and TRBJ1-1; TRBD1 might be the D (5 bases). The CDR3 covers 13 residues. CDR1 is MDHEN, CDR2 SYDVKM, per germline. V was shortened by 8 bases and J by 2 bases, with 12 bases between the two germline ends. Here the CDR3 DNA reads TGTGCCAGCGGGGCTACAGCAAACACTGAAGCTTTCTTT. It is translated as CASGATANTEAFF. Full variable domain (missing parts from reference TRBV28 and TRBJ1-1): DVKVTQSSRYLVKRTGEKVFLECVQDMDHENMFWYRQDPGLGLRLIYFSYDVKMKEKGDIPEGYSVSREKKERFSLILESASTNQTSMYLCASGATANTEAFFGQGTRLTVV.

The chain joins TRBV7-2 to TRBJ2-5, with TRBD2 matching 7 bases. The CDR3 totals 13 residues. V was clipped by 5 bases and J by 6 bases; unmatched bases: 6. CDR1 and CDR2 (germline): SGHTA, FQGNSA. The CDR3, as DNA: TGTGCCAGCAGCCCTACTAGCGCGAAGACCCAGTACTTC. Translating it yields CASSPTSAKTQYF.

This clonotype was found many times. The chain is built from TRBV14 and TRBJ2-3; either TRBD1 or TRBD2 may supply D (5 bases each). The CDR3 is 16 amino acids. With 0 bases removed from V and 2 bases from J, the gap between germline ends came to 12 bases. CDR1 is SGHDN and CDR2 is FVKESK in the germline V gene. CDR3 nucleotide sequence: TGTGCCAGCAGCCAAGAGAGGGGCTGGAACACAGATACGCAGTATTTT. Encoded protein: CASSQERGWNTDTQYF.

This clonotype appeared many times. The chain uses TRBV6-1 and TRBJ1-2, with 9 bases aligning to TRBD1. Germline loops: CDR1 MNHNS, CDR2 SASEGT. The length of the CDR3 is 14 residues. The J segment lost 4 bases and the V segment lost 6 bases, leaving 6 bases of the junction unmatched. This CDR3 reads CASRDRGHLYGYTF. CDR3 sequence (DNA): TGTGCCAGCAGGGACAGGGGTCATCTCTATGGCTACACCTTC.

The chain recombines TRBV28 with TRBJ2-1, with TRBD1 identical over 7 bases. This CDR3 contains 16 residues. V gave up 1 base and J gave up 2 bases; unmatched junction bases: 5. The germline V gene has CDR1 MDHEN and CDR2 SYDVKM. CDR3 region: CASSLSDRDPYNEQFF. The CDR3 DNA is TGTGCCAGCAGTTTATCTGACAGGGACCCCTACAATGAGCAGTTCTTC.

This clonotype was seen at least ten times. The chain is built from TRBV28 and TRBJ2-1; 9 nucleotides align to TRBD2. Per germline, CDR1 MDHEN and CDR2 SYDVKM. The CDR3 runs to 17 residues. With V trimmed by 5 bases and J by 2 bases, 10 bases remained unmatched. The CDR3 spells CASSLLTPSGTYNEQFF. CDR3 nucleotide sequence: TGTGCCAGCAGTCTACTTACTCCTAGCGGGACCTACAATGAGCAGTTCTTC.